The next 8 T cell receptor beta chains were all read from a single sample in a study of cytotoxic CD8 clonotypes in ibrutinib-treated CLL. The protocol was immunoSEQ multiplex PCR, while the TCRdb copy is restricted to in-frame clones and leaves out a portion. The table shows 65,000 to 85,000 clones, with 90% occurring only once. The sample consisted of PBMCs, taken after 12 months of ibrutinib treatment. The receptors shown here come from a human donor with chronic lymphocytic leukemia.

The V gene is TRBV15, the J gene TRBJ2-3; D gene uncertain. The CDR3 length is 13 residues. Germline V CDR1 and CDR2: LNHNV, YYDKDF (reference sequence). Trimming pared 3 bases from V and 1 base from J, leaving 5 bases between. CDR3 bases: TGTGCCACCAGCAGGGATGGCACAGATACGCAGTATTTT. It is translated as CATSRDGTDTQYF.

J is TRBJ2-7 and V is TRBV4-1; D uncertain. Germline V gene lookup returns CDR1 MGHRA and CDR2 YSYEKL. V dropped 1 base and J dropped 7 bases, with 14 bases sitting between them. CDR3 length: 14 amino acids. CDR3 DNA sequence: TGCGCCAGCAGCCAAGTGAAGGGTTTAGGGGAGCAGTACTTC. The encoded protein is CASSQVKGLGEQYF.

The chain joins TRBV6-5 to TRBJ2-5; 7 nucleotides match TRBD2. CDR3 length equals 14 residues. The germline CDR1 and CDR2 sequences are MNHEY and SVGAGI. Trimming cost V 2 bases and J 5 bases; bases outside gene matches: 5. CDR3 residues: CASSYGGRGETQYF. CDR3 DNA: TGTGCCAGCAGTTACGGCGGGAGAGGGGAGACCCAGTACTTC.

This CDR3 is CATSRLIKGMETQYF. Written as DNA, the CDR3 is TGTGCCACCAGCAGACTAATTAAGGGGATGGAGACCCAGTACTTC. The rearrangement links TRBV15 to TRBJ2-5; tentatively, D is TRBD1 (5 bases). This CDR3 region has 15 residues. Germline values: CDR1 LNHNV, CDR2 YYDKDF (reference sequence). V shed 2 bases and J shed 5 bases, with 15 bases lying between them.

The chain joins TRBV28 to TRBJ1-2; D unclear. The V gene lost 9 bases and the J gene lost 8 bases, with 25 bases spanning the gap. The germline V gene encodes CDR1 MDHEN and CDR2 SYDVKM. This CDR3 spans 15 amino acids. CDR3 nucleotides: TGTGCCAGTCGACTGACGCGGGTGTCCCAAGGGGGCTACACCTTC. Its translation is CASRLTRVSQGGYTF.

The chain has TRBV27 and TRBJ2-5; D is possibly TRBD2 (6 bases). Germline CDR1 and CDR2: MNHEY and SMNVEV (reference sequence). Trimming cost V 5 bases and J 0 bases, with 16 bases left between them. The CDR3 runs 16 residues. The DNA for the CDR3 is TGTGCCAGCAGTCAATCTCGGGGGTGGAACCAAGAGACCCAGTACTTC. Translating gives CASSQSRGWNQETQYF.

The genes are TRBV27 and TRBJ1-4; 8 bases map to TRBD1. The CDR3 is 14 amino acids. Germline lookup yields CDR1 MNHEY and CDR2 SMNVEV (reference sequence). The V segment lost 8 bases and the J segment 7 bases; nucleotides outside the gene matches: 9. CDR3 in amino acids: CASREQGQVEKLFF. In DNA form, the CDR3 reads TGTGCCAGCCGAGAACAGGGACAGGTTGAAAAACTGTTTTTT.

This chain connects TRBV28 to TRBJ2-7; D is unclear. The V end was cut by 5 bases, the J end by 0 bases, with 14 bases between. The CDR3 consists of 15 residues. CDR1 and CDR2 from the germline V gene are MDHEN and SYDVKM. The CDR3 is CASSTPGLSSYEQYF. CDR3 nucleotide sequence: TGTGCCAGCAGTACACCGGGTTTAAGCTCCTACGAGCAGTACTTC.